Listed below are T cell receptor beta chains from one sample, sequenced in a study of sequential checkpoint blockade in melanoma. Generated by immunoSEQ multiplex PCR, the TCRdb table keeps only in-frame clones and is missing some. This table has approximately 11,000 clones, about three quarters appearing once. This material consisted of CD8+ T cells sorted from blood (inferred from file names), taken from a patient given nivolumab and ipilimumab in sequence. The receptors were gathered from a human donor with melanoma. CDR3s include the opening cysteine and the closing phenylalanine or tryptophan. The D gene is left open where the match is weak. A row's size may be missing; if present it is once, few, many or a size class.

V,size,D,J,CDR3,DNA
TRBV2,NA,TRBD2,TRBJ2-7,CASRETSGSFYEQYF,TGTGCCAGCAGAGAGACTAGCGGGAGTTTCTACGAGCAGTACTTC
TRBV27,NA,NA,TRBJ2-7,CASSEGTPSDEQYF,TGTGCCAGCAGCGAAGGGACACCTTCTGACGAGCAGTACTTC
TRBV11-2,few,TRBD2,TRBJ2-7,CASSPGLAGENEQYF,TGTGCCAGCAGCCCGGGACTAGCGGGAGAGAACGAGCAGTACTTC
TRBV18,NA,TRBD1,TRBJ2-2,CASSRHGTGTPSLPNTGELFF,TGTGCCAGCTCACGACACGGGACAGGTACCCCTTCCCTACCAAACACCGGGGAGCTGTTTTTT
TRBV10-3,once,NA,TRBJ2-4,CAISEPGQKNIQYF,TGTGCCATCAGTGAGCCGGGACAAAAAAACATTCAGTACTTC
TRBV27,NA,NA,TRBJ2-1,CASTAGVGSYNEQFF,TGTGCCAGCACCGCCGGGGTCGGCTCCTACAATGAGCAGTTCTTC
TRBV28,NA,TRBD2,TRBJ2-3,CASSFGGRALDTQYF,TGTGCCAGCAGTTTTGGCGGGAGGGCCCTAGATACGCAGTATTTT
TRBV27,NA,TRBD2,TRBJ2-3,CASSTSGRATDTQYF,TGTGCCAGCAGCACTAGCGGGAGGGCCACAGATACGCAGTATTTT
TRBV6-6,once,NA,TRBJ1-6,CASSPLGRGADSPPHF,TGTGCCAGCAGTCCTCTGGGGAGGGGGGCAGATTCACCCCCCCACTTT
TRBV6-6,NA,TRBD2,TRBJ2-2,CASSWTSGGTGELFF,TGTGCCAGCAGTTGGACTAGCGGGGGGACCGGGGAGCTGTTTTTT
TRBV27,NA,NA,TRBJ1-1,CASRRAPRNTEAFF,TGTGCCAGCCGGAGGGCCCCCCGCAACACTGAAGCTTTCTTT
TRBV12-5,once,TRBD1,TRBJ2-1,CASGHRGGSYNEQFF,TGTGCTAGTGGTCACAGGGGTGGCTCCTACAATGAGCAGTTCTTC
TRBV7-9,NA,NA,TRBJ2-1,CASSPRGSYNEQFF,TGTGCCAGCAGCCCCCGGGGCTCCTACAATGAGCAGTTCTTC
TRBV6-5,NA,TRBD1,TRBJ2-3,CASSQTGGRTDTQYF,TGTGCCAGCAGCCAGACAGGGGGCCGGACAGATACGCAGTATTTT
TRBV9,NA,NA,TRBJ2-2,CASSLTGELFF,TGTGCCAGCAGCCTCACCGGGGAGCTGTTTTTT
TRBV10-3,NA,TRBD1,TRBJ2-7,CASRDRGHLEQYF,TGTGCCAGCAGGGACAGGGGGCATCTAGAGCAGTACTTC
TRBV5-1,once,NA,TRBJ2-3,CASSLSRDTQYF,TGCGCCAGCAGCTTGTCCCGAGATACGCAGTATTTT
TRBV5-1,NA,NA,TRBJ2-1,CASSAQEYRFIEQFF,TGCGCCAGCAGCGCTCAGGAATACAGGTTCATAGAGCAGTTCTTC
TRBV15,few,TRBD1,TRBJ1-2,CATSPTVRGQLYYGYTF,TGTGCCACCAGCCCGACGGTACGGGGACAGTTATACTATGGCTACACCTTC
TRBV5-6,large,NA,TRBJ1-5,CASSFFSGDNQPQHF,TGTGCCAGCAGCTTTTTTTCAGGGGACAATCAGCCCCAGCATTTT
TRBV7-8,NA,TRBD2,TRBJ2-1,CASSSRAGSGSWGSYNEQFF,TGTGCCAGCAGCTCCAGGGCAGGGAGCGGGAGTTGGGGCTCCTACAATGAGCAGTTCTTC
TRBV15,NA,TRBD2,TRBJ2-7,CATSRDSGSGSRNEQYF,TGTGCCACCAGCAGAGATAGTGGTAGCGGGAGCCGAAACGAGCAGTACTTC
TRBV5-1,NA,NA,TRBJ2-7,CASSLSGGRAEQYF,TGCGCCAGCAGCTTGTCCGGGGGTCGGGCCGAGCAGTACTTC
TRBV6-6,few,TRBD1,TRBJ1-4,CATGTVDGKLFF,TGTGCCACCGGGACAGTTGACGGAAAACTGTTTTTT
TRBV10-2,once,NA,TRBJ2-2,CASIGSPATGELFF,TGCGCCAGCATCGGGTCGCCAGCCACCGGGGAGCTGTTTTTT
TRBV5-6,NA,TRBD2,TRBJ2-1,CASSQGLAGDYNEQFF,TGTGCCAGCAGCCAAGGACTAGCGGGGGACTACAATGAGCAGTTCTTC
TRBV5-4,NA,TRBD1,TRBJ2-3,CASSLRTGATDTQYF,TGTGCCAGCAGCTTGAGGACAGGGGCCACAGATACGCAGTATTTT
TRBV19,NA,TRBD1,TRBJ1-3,CASSARGQGNTIYF,TGTGCCAGTAGTGCGCGGGGACAGGGAAACACCATATATTTT
TRBV16,few,TRBD2,TRBJ2-1,CASSRTTSGFYNEQFF,TGTGCCAGCAGCCGAACAACTAGCGGGTTTTACAATGAGCAGTTCTTC
TRBV10-1,NA,NA,TRBJ2-2,CASTDKGEGAGELFF,TGCGCCAGCACCGACAAGGGGGAGGGAGCCGGGGAGCTGTTTTTT
TRBV7-6,NA,TRBD1,TRBJ1-1,CASSGQGAWDTEAFF,TGTGCCAGCAGCGGGCAGGGGGCATGGGACACTGAAGCTTTCTTT
TRBV6-1,NA,TRBD1,TRBJ2-7,CASSPRTGLSYEQYF,TGTGCCAGCAGTCCCCGGACAGGGCTCTCCTACGAGCAGTACTTC
TRBV29-1,NA,TRBD2,TRBJ2-3,CSVRLANTDTQYF,TGCAGCGTTCGACTAGCCAACACAGATACGCAGTATTTT
TRBV7-9,NA,NA,TRBJ2-7,CASSLSGAPHEQYF,TGTGCCAGCAGCTTGTCAGGGGCGCCCCACGAGCAGTACTTC
TRBV6-5,NA,NA,TRBJ2-3,CASSYEAASDTQYF,TGTGCCAGCAGTTACGAGGCGGCCTCAGATACGCAGTATTTT
TRBV9,NA,NA,TRBJ2-3,CASSSYAASTDTQYF,TGTGCCAGCAGCTCCTACGCGGCTAGCACAGATACGCAGTATTTT
TRBV4-2,NA,NA,TRBJ1-3,CASSQDRGRAATGNTIYF,TGTGCCAGCAGCCAAGATCGGGGTCGGGCCGCTACTGGAAACACCATATATTTT
TRBV5-5,few,TRBD2,TRBJ2-4,CASSSVAGIGKNIQYF,TGTGCCAGCAGCTCCGTAGCGGGAATCGGCAAAAACATTCAGTACTTC
TRBV29-1,NA,NA,TRBJ1-5,CSVESGSNQPQHF,TGCAGCGTTGAATCAGGGTCGAATCAGCCCCAGCATTTT
TRBV28,NA,NA,TRBJ1-5,CASSWERGASNQPQHF,TGTGCCAGCAGTTGGGAGCGGGGGGCGAGCAATCAGCCCCAGCATTTT
TRBV5-5,NA,TRBD1,TRBJ1-3,CASRSGTGAGNTIYF,TGTGCCAGCAGATCCGGGACAGGGGCTGGAAACACCATATATTTT
TRBV9,NA,NA,TRBJ2-5,CASSVTTTWETQYF,TGTGCCAGCAGCGTAACGACTACCTGGGAGACCCAGTACTTC
TRBV7-6,medium-sized,NA,TRBJ2-7,CASSLEAGGQDRSYEQYF,TGTGCCAGCAGCTTAGAGGCCGGGGGCCAGGACAGGTCCTACGAGCAGTACTTC
TRBV27,NA,NA,TRBJ2-1,CASSELGNEQFF,TGTGCCAGCAGTGAACTAGGCAATGAGCAGTTCTTC
TRBV12-5,NA,TRBD2,TRBJ2-1,CASGLSGMTYNEQFF,TGTGCTAGTGGTCTTAGCGGGATGACCTACAATGAGCAGTTCTTC
TRBV7-6,NA,TRBD1,TRBJ2-7,CASSLETGFPYEQYF,TGTGCCAGCAGCTTAGAGACAGGGTTCCCCTACGAGCAGTACTTC
TRBV30,NA,NA,TRBJ2-2,CASREVAGELFF,TGTGCCTCCCGAGAGGTTGCCGGGGAGCTGTTTTTT
TRBV27,NA,NA,TRBJ2-2,CASQRGRTGELFF,TGTGCCAGCCAAAGAGGGAGGACCGGGGAGCTGTTTTTT
TRBV18,NA,NA,TRBJ2-7,CASSQDTWGPYEQYF,TGTGCCAGCTCTCAAGATACCTGGGGCCCCTACGAGCAGTACTTC
TRBV19,NA,TRBD2,TRBJ2-3,CASSPGLASDTQYF,TGTGCCAGTAGTCCGGGACTAGCATCCGATACGCAGTATTTT
TRBV4-1,NA,TRBD1,TRBJ1-2,CASSQEWDRAYGYTF,TGCGCCAGCAGCCAAGAGTGGGACAGGGCATATGGCTACACCTTC